This passage covers 21 T cell receptor beta chains from one sample sequenced in a study of blood T cells in healthy people across ages. It was with a sample-barcoded 5' primer and a J-beta primer mix that a second PCR of about 6 to 12 cycles was run. TCRdb reprocessed the 5' RACE reads with MiXCR, giving one entry per CDR3 protein. The data show 1.5 million to 2 million distinct CDR3 sequences, roughly 27% seen once. What was sequenced was blood. These receptors were collected from a woman in her 30s in good health.

Of note for this clonotype: With a much larger clone just one base away, this may be a read error. The chain carries TRBV20-1 and TRBJ2-4, with 13 positions matching TRBD2. The V segment lost 5 bases and the J segment 7 bases; nucleotides outside the gene matches: 11. Germline lookup yields CDR1 DFQATT and CDR2 SNEGSKA (reference sequence). The CDR3 sequence is 16 residues long. The CDR3 bases are TGCAGTGCTGGGCCTACTAGCGGGGGGGATTGTAACATTCAGTACTTC. Its protein is CSAGPTSGGDCNIQYF.

This clonotype has just a few counts. This rearrangement joins TRBV6-5 to TRBJ1-1; TRBD1 might be the D (5 bases). There are 14 residues in the CDR3. V gave up 6 bases and J gave up 3 bases, with 14 bases separating them. Germline CDR1 and CDR2: MNHEY and SVGAGI. The CDR3 reads CASSETGTDTEAFF. The CDR3 DNA is TGTGCCAGCAGCGAAACCGGGACGGACACTGAAGCTTTCTTT.

The chain has TRBV7-9 and TRBJ2-3; TRBD1 might be the D (6 bases). The CDR3 runs 15 residues. The germline V gene encodes CDR1 SEHNR and CDR2 FQNEAQ (reference sequence). V was clipped by 1 base and J by 3 bases, with 11 bases between them. The CDR3 coding sequence is TGTGCCAGCAGCTTAGTTGGACAGACTACAGATACGCAGTATTTT. Amino acid sequence: CASSLVGQTTDTQYF.

Note on this clonotype: Since the CDR3 does not end with the conserved phenylalanine or tryptophan, this likely comes from a read error. The J gene is TRBJ2-3, the V gene TRBV19; 7 bases fit TRBD1. Trimming cost V 5 bases and J 0 bases; bases outside gene matches: 2. The CDR3 is 14 residues long. Germline-derived CDR1 and CDR2 are LNHDA and SQIVND (reference sequence). CDR3: CASSGTASTDTQYV. As DNA, the CDR3 is TGTGCCAGTAGTGGGACAGCTAGCACAGATACGCAGTATGTT.

The V gene is TRBV7-9, the J gene TRBJ1-2; tentative D call: TRBD1 (6 bases). V lost 1 base and J lost 4, with 13 bases in between. Germline V lookup: CDR1 SEHNR, CDR2 FQNEAQ (reference sequence). This CDR3 spans 15 amino acids. The CDR3 DNA is TGTGCCAGCAGCTTAGGGGCGGGGGGCGCCTATGGCTACACCTTC. Translating it yields CASSLGAGGAYGYTF.

The gene calls are TRBV6-6 and TRBJ2-7; 12 bases fit TRBD2. J was trimmed by 3 bases and V by 7 bases; bases with no gene match: 4. This CDR3 is 14 amino acids long. CDR1 is MNHNY, CDR2 SVGAGI, per germline (reference sequence). The CDR3 sequence is CASMTSGGVYEQYF. The CDR3 DNA reads TGTGCCAGCATGACTAGCGGGGGAGTCTACGAGCAGTACTTC.

This chain joins TRBV28 and TRBJ2-5, with TRBD2 as a possible D gene (5 bases). Germline-derived CDR1 and CDR2 are MDHEN and SYDVKM. The CDR3 is 14 amino acids. The V gene lost 4 bases and the J gene lost 0 bases, with 9 bases spanning the gap. The DNA of the CDR3 is TGTGCCAGCAGTTCCCTAGCCTACCAAGAGACCCAGTACTTC. It yields the protein CASSSLAYQETQYF.

This clonotype has only a few counts. This sequence joins TRBV25-1 and TRBJ2-7, with TRBD2 identical over 9 bases. The CDR3 length is 12 residues. The J segment lost 11 bases and the V segment lost 3 bases, leaving 5 bases of the junction unmatched. Germline-derived CDR1 and CDR2 are MGHDK and SYGVNS. CDR3 nucleotide sequence: TGTGCCAGCAGTGAGGCTAGCGGGACAAAGTACTTC. It is translated as CASSEASGTKYF.

In this sample, this clonotype turned up many times. V gene TRBV6-6 combines with J gene TRBJ2-1, with D possibly TRBD1 on 6 matching bases. Trimming pared 0 bases from V and 4 bases from J, leaving 7 bases between. The V gene's germline CDR1 is MNHNY and CDR2 SVGAGI (reference sequence). The CDR3 contains 14 residues. The CDR3 coding sequence is TGTGCCAGCAGTTACTCGCAGGGGTACAATGAGCAGTTCTTC. Amino acids: CASSYSQGYNEQFF.

The chain links TRBV9 to TRBJ2-2; D unclear. Germline V gene data show CDR1 as SGDLS and CDR2 as YYNGEE. The CDR3 length is 14 residues. Trimming stripped 0 bases from V and 1 base from J, with 4 bases between. CDR3 protein: CASSVARNTGELFF. The DNA for the CDR3 is TGTGCCAGCAGCGTAGCCCGGAACACCGGGGAGCTGTTTTTT.

This clonotype occurred a few times. J is TRBJ2-3 and V is TRBV4-1; the D is unclear. V lost 4 bases and J 2 bases, leaving 7 bases between the germline ends. This CDR3 spans 13 amino acids. Per germline, CDR1 MGHRA and CDR2 YSYEKL. The CDR3: CASSRPFTDTQYF. In DNA, the CDR3 is TGCGCCAGCAGCCGACCTTTCACAGATACGCAGTATTTT.

The chain has TRBV7-2 and TRBJ2-7; D could derive from TRBD1 or TRBD2 (5 bases each). V shed 0 bases and J shed 3 bases, with 12 bases lying between them. Per germline, CDR1 SGHTA and CDR2 FQGNSA. This CDR3 has 15 amino acids. The CDR3 loop reads CASSLARDSGYEQYF. The CDR3 DNA reads TGTGCCAGCAGCTTAGCGCGAGACAGCGGCTACGAGCAGTACTTC.

The chain links TRBV4-1 to TRBJ2-4; D may be TRBD1 (6 bases). CDR1 and CDR2 (germline): MGHRA, YSYEKL. This CDR3 comprises 15 residues. Trimming stripped 5 bases from V and 7 bases from J, with 18 bases between. CDR3 sequence (DNA): TGCGCCAGCAGCGCAAGTTCACAGGGTGTCAACATTCAGTACTTC. Translating it yields CASSASSQGVNIQYF.

The table lists this clonotype with many counts. The genes are TRBV10-3 and TRBJ2-7, with 11 positions matching TRBD1. The CDR3 totals 15 residues. Trimming cost V 3 bases and J 4 bases; bases outside gene matches: 5. Per the germline V gene, CDR1 is ENHRY and CDR2 is SYGVKD. This CDR3 is CAISDPGQGVYEQYF. CDR3 in DNA: TGTGCCATCAGTGATCCGGGACAGGGGGTTTACGAGCAGTACTTC.

This clonotype has a count of ten or more. The chain links TRBV28 to TRBJ2-5; 8 bases are a match to TRBD1. Germline V lookup: CDR1 MDHEN, CDR2 SYDVKM. V dropped 5 bases and J dropped 2; count of bases not matched to a gene: 7. The CDR3 length is 15 residues. The CDR3 region is CASSRGQGGQETQYF. Written as DNA, the CDR3 is TGTGCCAGCAGTCGAGGACAGGGAGGACAAGAGACCCAGTACTTC.

This clonotype has ten or more counts. V and J are TRBV5-5 and TRBJ2-1, with D possibly being TRBD2 (6 bases). Trimming pared 4 bases from V and 10 bases from J, leaving 9 bases between. Per the germline V gene, CDR1 is SGHKS and CDR2 is YYEKEE (reference sequence). This CDR3 region has 11 residues. CDR3 nucleotides: TGTGCCAGCAGCCGACTAGAGGAGCAGTTCTTC. Residues: CASSRLEEQFF.

There are many counts of this clonotype. The rearrangement links TRBV28 to TRBJ2-7; D gene unclear. Germline V gives CDR1 MDHEN, CDR2 SYDVKM. V gave up 5 bases and J gave up 7 bases, with 12 bases separating them. This CDR3 is built from 12 residues. CDR3 sequence reads: CASSLRFGEQYF. The CDR3 nucleotides are TGTGCCAGCAGTCTCAGGTTCGGGGAGCAGTACTTC.

This clonotype came up a few times. This chain links TRBV2 with TRBJ2-1; D is unclear. The V gene's germline CDR1 is SNHLY and CDR2 FYNNEI. Trimming took off 7 bases at V and 2 bases at J, with 12 bases between the two ends. The CDR3 contains 14 residues. The CDR3 reads CASMRYLTYNEQFF. The CDR3 DNA is TGTGCCAGCATGAGGTACCTAACCTACAATGAGCAGTTCTTC.

This clonotype was detected many times. The CDR3 region is CSVEAPTSGTYEQYF. CDR3 DNA sequence: TGCAGCGTTGAGGCCCCGACTAGCGGGACCTACGAGCAGTACTTC. This chain joins TRBV29-1 and TRBJ2-7, with 11 nucleotides matching TRBD2. Germline CDR1 SQVTM, CDR2 ANQGSEA. V lost 3 bases and J lost 2; bases outside the gene matches: 6. The CDR3 has 15 amino acids.

The chain recombines TRBV2 with TRBJ2-2, with 11 bases lining up with TRBD2. Germline CDR1 SNHLY, CDR2 FYNNEI. V shed 5 bases, J shed 4 bases, and the junction held 3 bases outside the gene matches. The CDR3 covers 15 residues. In DNA form, the CDR3 reads TGTGCCAGCAGTCGTCTAGCGGGGGGCACCGGGGAGCTGTTTTTT. It specifies CASSRLAGGTGELFF.

This clonotype was observed a few times. The V and J genes are TRBV20-1 and TRBJ2-1; possible D gene TRBD2, 7 bases. Trimming pared 5 bases from V and 1 base from J, leaving 18 bases between. The CDR3 consists of 16 residues. The germline gives CDR1 DFQATT, CDR2 SNEGSKA (reference sequence). In DNA form, the CDR3 reads TGCAGTGCTCCAAGGGGGGGCCATGCTTCCTACAATGAGCAGTTCTTC. Its translation: CSAPRGGHASYNEQFF.